Detailed here is one T cell receptor beta chain. The record originates from a study of shared clonotypes between healthy human individuals. V shed 0 bases, J shed 0 bases, and the junction held 4 bases outside the gene matches. This CDR3 is 17 amino acids long. CDR1 and CDR2 from the germline V gene are SGHKS and YYEKEE (reference sequence). Method: immunoSEQ multiplex PCR; TCRdb's copy keeps in-frame clones and lacks some. This sample yields about 520,000 clones, of which 95% to 97% are seen a single time; approximately 0.06% belongs to the top ten. The sequenced material came from naive CD4+ T cells sorted from blood. Subset described: CD45RA+ positively selected. The TCR sequence derives from a woman aged 25 to 39 in good health. The chain has TRBV5-5 and TRBJ2-3, with 10 bases lining up with TRBD1. The CDR3 DNA reads as TGTGCCAGCAGCTTGGCCCGGGACAGGGGTAGCACAGATACGCAGTATTTT. This encodes CASSLARDRGSTDTQYF.